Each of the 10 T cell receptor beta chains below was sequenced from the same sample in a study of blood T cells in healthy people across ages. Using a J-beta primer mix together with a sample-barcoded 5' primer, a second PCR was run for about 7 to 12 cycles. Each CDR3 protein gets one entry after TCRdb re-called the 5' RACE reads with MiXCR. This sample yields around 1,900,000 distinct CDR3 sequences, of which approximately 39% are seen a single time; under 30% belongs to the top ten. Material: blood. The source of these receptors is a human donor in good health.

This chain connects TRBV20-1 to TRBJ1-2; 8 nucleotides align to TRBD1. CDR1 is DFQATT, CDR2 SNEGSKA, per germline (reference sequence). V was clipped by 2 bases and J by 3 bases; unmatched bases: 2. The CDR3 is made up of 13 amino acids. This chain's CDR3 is CSARMDRDYGYTF. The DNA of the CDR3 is TGCAGTGCTAGAATGGACAGGGACTATGGCTACACCTTC.

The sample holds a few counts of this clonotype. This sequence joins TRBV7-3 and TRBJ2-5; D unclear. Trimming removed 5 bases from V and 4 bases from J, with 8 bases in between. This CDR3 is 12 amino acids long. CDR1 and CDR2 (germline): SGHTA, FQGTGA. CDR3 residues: CASSKPGETQYF. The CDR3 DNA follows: TGTGCCAGCAGCAAACCTGGAGAGACCCAGTACTTC.

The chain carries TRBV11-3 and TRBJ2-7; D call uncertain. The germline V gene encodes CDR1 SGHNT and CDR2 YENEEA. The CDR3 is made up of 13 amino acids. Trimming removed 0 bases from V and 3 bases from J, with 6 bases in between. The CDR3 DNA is TGTGCCAGCAGCTTAGAGGTGCACTACGAGCAGTACTTC. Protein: CASSLEVHYEQYF.

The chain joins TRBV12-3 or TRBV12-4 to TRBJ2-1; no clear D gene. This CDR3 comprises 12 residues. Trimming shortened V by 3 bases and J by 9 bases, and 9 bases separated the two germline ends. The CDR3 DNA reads TGTGCCAGCAGTTTTGCACGCAGTGAGCAGTTCTTC. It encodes CASSFARSEQFF.

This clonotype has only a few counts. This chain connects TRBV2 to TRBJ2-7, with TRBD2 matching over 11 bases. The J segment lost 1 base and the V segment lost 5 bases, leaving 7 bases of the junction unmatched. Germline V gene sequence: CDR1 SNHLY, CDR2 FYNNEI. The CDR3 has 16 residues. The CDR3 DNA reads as TGTGCCAGCAGTAGATTTGGGACTAGCGGATCCTACGAGCAGTACTTC. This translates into CASSRFGTSGSYEQYF.

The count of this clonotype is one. CDR3 residues: CASSPGLAGARGETQYF. CDR3 DNA sequence: TGCGCCAGCAGCCCGGGACTAGCGGGGGCTAGGGGAGAGACCCAGTACTTC. This sequence joins TRBV5-1 and TRBJ2-5; TRBD2 aligns across 14 bases. V shed 4 bases and J 4 bases; nucleotides not matched to a gene: 9. The CDR3 loop spans 17 amino acids. CDR1 is SGHRS, CDR2 YFSETQ, per germline.

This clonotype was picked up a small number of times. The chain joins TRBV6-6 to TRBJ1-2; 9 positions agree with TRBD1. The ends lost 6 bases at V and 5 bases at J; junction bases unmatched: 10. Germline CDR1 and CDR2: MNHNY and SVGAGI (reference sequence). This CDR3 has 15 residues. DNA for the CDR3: TGTGCCAGCAGACCCAACGACAGGGGGGGATATGGCTACACCTTC. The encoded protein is CASRPNDRGGYGYTF.

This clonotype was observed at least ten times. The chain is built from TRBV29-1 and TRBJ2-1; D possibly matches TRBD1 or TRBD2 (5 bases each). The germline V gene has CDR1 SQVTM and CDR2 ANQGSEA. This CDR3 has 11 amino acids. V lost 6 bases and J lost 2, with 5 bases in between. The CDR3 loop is CSVGAYNEQFF. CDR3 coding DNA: TGCAGCGTGGGGGCCTACAATGAGCAGTTCTTC.

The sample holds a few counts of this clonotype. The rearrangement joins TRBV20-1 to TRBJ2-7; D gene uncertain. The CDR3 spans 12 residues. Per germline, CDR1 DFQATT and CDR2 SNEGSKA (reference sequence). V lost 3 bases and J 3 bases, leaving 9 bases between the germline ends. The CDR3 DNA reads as TGCAGTGCTAGCGGGCTTTACTACGAGCAGTACTTC. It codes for CSASGLYYEQYF.

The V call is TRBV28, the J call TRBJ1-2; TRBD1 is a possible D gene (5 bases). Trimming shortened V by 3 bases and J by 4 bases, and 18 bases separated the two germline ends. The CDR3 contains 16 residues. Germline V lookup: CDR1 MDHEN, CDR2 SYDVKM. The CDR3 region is CASSLAPIGTLYGYTF. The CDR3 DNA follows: TGTGCCAGCAGTTTGGCCCCTATAGGGACCCTCTATGGCTACACCTTC.